A selection of T cell receptor beta chains follows, all from one sample in a study of CD8 T cells in Susac syndrome. TCRdb re-analysed the immunoSEQ multiplex PCR reads in MiXCR, keeping a single row per CDR3 protein. The sample lists roughly 160,000 distinct CDR3 sequences, approximately 95% occurring once. The sample was CD4+ T cells from PBMCs. Source of these receptors: a human donor with Susac syndrome. Each CDR3 is given with its conserved first and last residue. D genes are given only for firm matches. Rows may omit the clone size; those that give it use once, few, many or a size class.

NA TRBJ1-5 NA TRBV28 CASNGGGPHQPQHF TGTGCCAGCAACGGTGGGGGACCTCATCAGCCCCAGCATTTT
NA TRBJ1-2 NA TRBV7-9 CASSGDGYTF TGTGCCAGCAGCGGAGATGGCTACACCTTC
NA TRBJ2-5 TRBD1 TRBV5-1 CASSLADREGETQYF TGCGCCAGCAGCTTGGCCGACAGGGAAGGTGAGACCCAGTACTTC
NA TRBJ2-7 NA TRBV29-1 CSASASSYEQYF TGCAGCGCTTCGGCCTCTTCCTACGAGCAGTACTTC
NA TRBJ2-2 NA TRBV30 CAWSSMITGELFF TGTGCCTGGAGTTCGATGATCACCGGGGAGCTGTTTTTT
NA TRBJ2-1 NA TRBV29-1 CSVELALNEQFF TGCAGCGTTGAACTAGCTCTGAATGAGCAGTTCTTC
NA TRBJ2-1 NA TRBV7-8 CASSQLWDRRGVEQFF TGTGCCAGCAGCCAACTATGGGACCGAAGGGGCGTTGAGCAGTTCTTC
NA TRBJ2-2 NA TRBV30 CAWGGRGDTGELFF TGTGCCTGGGGGGGAAGGGGTGACACCGGGGAGCTGTTTTTT
NA TRBJ2-5 TRBD1 TRBV28 CASRPGQKAQETQYF TGTGCCAGCAGGCCGGGACAGAAGGCCCAAGAGACCCAGTACTTC
NA TRBJ1-2 NA TRBV28 CASRRPGADGYTF TGTGCCAGCAGAAGACCGGGTGCAGATGGCTACACCTTC
NA TRBJ2-3 NA TRBV5-1 CASSSYGTADTQYF TGCGCCAGCAGCTCTTACGGGACGGCAGATACGCAGTATTTT
NA TRBJ2-5 NA TRBV15 CATSPGLTQETQYF TGTGCCACCAGTCCGGGACTTACCCAAGAGACCCAGTACTTC
NA TRBJ2-5 NA TRBV19 CASSNPRVGSETQYF TGTGCCAGTAGTAACCCCCGGGTGGGGTCGGAGACCCAGTACTTC
NA TRBJ2-5 NA TRBV29-1 CSVGRGPTRETQYF TGCAGCGTTGGGAGGGGACCTACAAGAGAGACCCAGTACTTC
NA TRBJ1-2 NA TRBV4-2 CASSQESWGGYTF TGTGCCAGCAGCCAAGAGTCGTGGGGTGGCTACACCTTC
NA TRBJ2-7 NA TRBV7-2 CASSALDEQYF TGTGCCAGCAGCGCGCTGGACGAGCAGTACTTC
NA TRBJ1-2 TRBD1 TRBV12-3/TRBV12-4 CASSRDRAAVGGYTF TGTGCCAGCAGCCGAGACAGGGCTGCAGTGGGAGGCTACACCTTC
NA TRBJ2-5 NA TRBV7-2 CASSLLAGSGETQYF TGTGCCAGCAGCTTACTTGCAGGGTCGGGCGAGACCCAGTACTTC
NA TRBJ2-1 NA TRBV20-1 CSAPESHNEQFF TGCAGTGCTCCCGAGTCCCACAATGAGCAGTTCTTC
NA TRBJ1-1 TRBD1 TRBV14 CASSQDITGVMLNTEAFF TGTGCCAGCAGCCAAGATATAACAGGGGTCATGTTGAACACTGAAGCTTTCTTT
NA TRBJ2-1 NA TRBV29-1 CSGNYGTQQGDEQFF TGCAGCGGTAACTACGGGACGCAACAAGGGGATGAGCAGTTCTTC
NA TRBJ2-7 TRBD2 TRBV7-8 CASSLPPSGSYEQYF TGTGCCAGCAGCCTACCGCCTAGCGGGAGCTACGAGCAGTACTTC
NA TRBJ1-5 TRBD1 TRBV7-9 CASQGGFNQPQHF TGTGCCAGCCAGGGGGGATTTAATCAGCCCCAGCATTTT
NA TRBJ2-4 NA TRBV5-4 CASSAREGRIQYF TGTGCCAGCAGCGCGAGGGAAGGCCGGATTCAGTACTTC
once TRBJ2-5 NA TRBV29-1 CSVASNQETQYF TGCAGCGTTGCTAGCAACCAAGAGACCCAGTACTTC
NA TRBJ2-3 NA TRBV5-1 CASSLEARTDTQYF TGCGCCAGCAGCTTGGAGGCGCGCACAGATACGCAGTATTTT
NA TRBJ2-2 TRBD1 TRBV24-1 CATSDFGTGDTGELFF TGTGCCACCAGTGACTTCGGGACAGGGGATACCGGGGAGCTGTTTTTT
NA TRBJ2-1 TRBD2 TRBV4-2 CASSQDWSSGGTNEQFF TGTGCCAGCAGCCAAGATTGGAGTAGCGGGGGGACGAATGAGCAGTTCTTC
NA TRBJ2-6 NA TRBV6-6 CASNARGTGANVLTF TGTGCCAGCAACGCAAGGGGGACTGGGGCCAACGTCCTGACTTTC
NA TRBJ2-2 TRBD2 TRBV14 CASSPLGTTNTGELFF TGTGCCAGCAGCCCTCTGGGGACTACAAACACCGGGGAGCTGTTTTTT
NA TRBJ2-5 NA TRBV4-1 CASSQDGYQETQYF TGCGCCAGCAGCCAAGACGGATACCAAGAGACCCAGTACTTC
once TRBJ2-1 NA TRBV19 CASTAYNEQFF TGTGCCAGCACAGCTTACAATGAGCAGTTCTTC
few TRBJ2-5 NA TRBV6-5 CASSVDSQETQYF TGTGCCAGCAGTGTGGACAGCCAAGAGACCCAGTACTTC
once TRBJ2-3 NA TRBV20-1 CSARLGHTQYF TGCAGTGCAAGACTGGGACATACGCAGTATTTT
NA TRBJ2-1 TRBD2 TRBV19 CASSVPGTRRNEQFF TGTGCCAGTAGTGTCCCCGGGACTAGGCGTAATGAGCAGTTCTTC
NA TRBJ1-5 NA TRBV19 CASSGGSFINQPQHF TGTGCCAGTAGTGGCGGCAGTTTTATCAATCAGCCCCAGCATTTT
once TRBJ1-2 TRBD1 TRBV29-1 CSVGETGVRRNYGYTF TGCAGCGTTGGAGAGACAGGGGTACGGAGGAACTATGGCTACACCTTC
NA TRBJ2-2 NA TRBV7-8 CASSPLIPTAGELFF TGTGCCAGCAGCCCACTAATCCCGACGGCCGGGGAGCTGTTTTTT
NA TRBJ2-5 NA TRBV6-5 CASNKIGLGETQYF TGTGCCAGCAACAAAATAGGGTTAGGGGAGACCCAGTACTTC
once TRBJ1-2 NA TRBV4-3 CASSQDRRGGGYTF TGCGCCAGCAGCCAAGACCGCAGGGGAGGTGGCTACACCTTC
NA TRBJ1-1 NA TRBV29-1 CSILQGGTEAFF TGCAGCATACTTCAGGGAGGAACTGAAGCTTTCTTT
NA TRBJ2-4 TRBD2 TRBV20-1 CSARDLGGGAKNIQYF TGCAGTGCTAGAGATCTGGGGGGGGGAGCCAAAAACATTCAGTACTTC
NA TRBJ1-1 NA TRBV20-1 CSAARTVTEAFF TGCAGTGCCGCTCGGACAGTCACTGAAGCTTTCTTT